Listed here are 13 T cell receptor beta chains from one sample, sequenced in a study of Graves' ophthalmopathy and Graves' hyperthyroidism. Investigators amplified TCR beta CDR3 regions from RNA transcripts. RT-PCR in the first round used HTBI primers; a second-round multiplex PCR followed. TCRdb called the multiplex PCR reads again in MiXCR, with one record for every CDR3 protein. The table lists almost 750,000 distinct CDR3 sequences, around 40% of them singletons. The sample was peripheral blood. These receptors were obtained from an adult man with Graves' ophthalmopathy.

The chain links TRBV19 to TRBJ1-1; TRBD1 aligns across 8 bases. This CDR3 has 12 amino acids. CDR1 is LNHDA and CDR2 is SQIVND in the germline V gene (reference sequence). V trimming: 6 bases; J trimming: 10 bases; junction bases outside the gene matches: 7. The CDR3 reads CASSRRGLGAFF. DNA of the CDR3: TGTGCCAGTAGCCGCAGGGGGCTAGGAGCTTTCTTT. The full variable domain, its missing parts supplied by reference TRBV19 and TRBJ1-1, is DGGITQSPKYLFRKEGQNVTLSCEQNLNHDAMYWYRQDPGQGLRLIYYSQIVNDFQKGDIAEGYSVSREKKESFPLTVTSAQKNPTAFYLCASSRRGLGAFFGQGTRLTVV.

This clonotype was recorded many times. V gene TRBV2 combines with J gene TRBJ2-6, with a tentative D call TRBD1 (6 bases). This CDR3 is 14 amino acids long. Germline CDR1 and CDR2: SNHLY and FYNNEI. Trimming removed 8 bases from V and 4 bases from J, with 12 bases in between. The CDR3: CASQHRDGANVLTF. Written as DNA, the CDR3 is TGTGCCAGCCAACACAGGGACGGGGCCAACGTCCTGACTTTC.

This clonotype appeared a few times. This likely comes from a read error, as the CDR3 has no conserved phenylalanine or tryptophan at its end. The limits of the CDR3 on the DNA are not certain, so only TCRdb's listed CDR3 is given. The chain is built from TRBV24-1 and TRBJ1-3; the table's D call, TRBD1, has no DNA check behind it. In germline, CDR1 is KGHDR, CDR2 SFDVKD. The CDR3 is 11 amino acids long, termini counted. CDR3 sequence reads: CATSDPGTGTT.

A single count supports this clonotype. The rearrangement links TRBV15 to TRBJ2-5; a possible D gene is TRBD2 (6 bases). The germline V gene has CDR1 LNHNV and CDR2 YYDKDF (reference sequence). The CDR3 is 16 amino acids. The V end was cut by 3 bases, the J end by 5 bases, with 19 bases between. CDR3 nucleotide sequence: TGTGCCACCAGCAGGAAAGGAGGGACTTTCCGCGAGACCCAGTACTTC. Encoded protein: CATSRKGGTFRETQYF.

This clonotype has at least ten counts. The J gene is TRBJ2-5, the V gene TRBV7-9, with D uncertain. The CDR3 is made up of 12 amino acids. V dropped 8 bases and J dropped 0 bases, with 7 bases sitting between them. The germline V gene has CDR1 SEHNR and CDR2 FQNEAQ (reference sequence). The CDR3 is CASGMYQETQYF. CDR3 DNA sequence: TGTGCCAGCGGGATGTACCAAGAGACCCAGTACTTC.

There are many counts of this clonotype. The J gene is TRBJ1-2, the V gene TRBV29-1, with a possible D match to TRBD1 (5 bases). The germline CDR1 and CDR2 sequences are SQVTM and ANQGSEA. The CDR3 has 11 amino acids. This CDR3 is CSEQDSYGYTF. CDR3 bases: TGCAGTGAACAGGATTCCTATGGCTACACCTTC. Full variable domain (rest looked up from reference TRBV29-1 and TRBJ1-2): SAVISQKPSRDICQRGTSLTIQCQVDSQVTMMFWYRQQPGQSLTLIATANQGSEATYESGFVIDKFPISRPNLTFSTLTVSNMSPEDSSIYLCSEQDSYGYTFGSGTRLTVV.

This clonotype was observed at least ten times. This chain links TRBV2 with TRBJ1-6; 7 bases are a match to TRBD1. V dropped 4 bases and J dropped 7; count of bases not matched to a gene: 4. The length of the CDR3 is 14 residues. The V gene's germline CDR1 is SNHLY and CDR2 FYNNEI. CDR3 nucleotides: TGTGCCAGCAGTGCGGGACAGAACAATTCACCCCTCCACTTT. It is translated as CASSAGQNNSPLHF.

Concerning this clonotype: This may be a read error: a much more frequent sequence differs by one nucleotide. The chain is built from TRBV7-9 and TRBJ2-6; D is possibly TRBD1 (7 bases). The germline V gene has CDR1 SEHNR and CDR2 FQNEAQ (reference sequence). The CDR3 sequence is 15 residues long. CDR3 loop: CASSLTGTGVNVLTF. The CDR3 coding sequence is TGTGCCAGCAGCTTGACAGGGACTGGGGTCAACGTCCTGACTTTC. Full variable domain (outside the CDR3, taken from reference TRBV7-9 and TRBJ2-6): DTGVSQNPRHKITKRGQNVTFRCDPISEHNRLYWYRQTLGQGPEFLTYFQNEAQLEKSRLLSDRFSAERPKGSFSTLEIQRTEQGDSAMYLCASSLTGTGVNVLTFGAGSRLTVL.

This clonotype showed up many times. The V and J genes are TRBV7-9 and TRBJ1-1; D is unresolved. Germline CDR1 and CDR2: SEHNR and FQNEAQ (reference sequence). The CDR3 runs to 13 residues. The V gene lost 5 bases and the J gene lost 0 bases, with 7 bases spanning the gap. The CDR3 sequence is CASSAPLNTEAFF. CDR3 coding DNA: TGTGCCAGCAGCGCGCCATTGAACACTGAAGCTTTCTTT.

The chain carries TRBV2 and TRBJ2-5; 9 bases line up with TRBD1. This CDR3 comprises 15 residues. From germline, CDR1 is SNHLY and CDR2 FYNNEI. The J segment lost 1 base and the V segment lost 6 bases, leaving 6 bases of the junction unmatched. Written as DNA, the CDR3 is TGTGCCAGCAGCGAATGGACAGGGGCCCAAGAGACCCAGTACTTC. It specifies CASSEWTGAQETQYF.

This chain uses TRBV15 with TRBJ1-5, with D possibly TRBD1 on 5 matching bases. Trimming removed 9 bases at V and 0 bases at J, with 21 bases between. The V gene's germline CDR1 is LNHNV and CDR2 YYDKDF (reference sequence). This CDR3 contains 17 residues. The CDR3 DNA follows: TGTGCCACGAGCGGACAATTTGCGGGGTATAGCAATCAGCCCCAGCATTTT. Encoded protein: CATSGQFAGYSNQPQHF.

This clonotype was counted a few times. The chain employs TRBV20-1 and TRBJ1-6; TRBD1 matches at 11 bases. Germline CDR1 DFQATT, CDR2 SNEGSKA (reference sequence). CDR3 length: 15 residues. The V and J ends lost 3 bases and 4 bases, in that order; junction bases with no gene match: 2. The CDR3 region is CSASGQGAYNSPLHF. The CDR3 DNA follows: TGCAGTGCTAGCGGACAGGGGGCTTATAATTCACCCCTCCACTTT.

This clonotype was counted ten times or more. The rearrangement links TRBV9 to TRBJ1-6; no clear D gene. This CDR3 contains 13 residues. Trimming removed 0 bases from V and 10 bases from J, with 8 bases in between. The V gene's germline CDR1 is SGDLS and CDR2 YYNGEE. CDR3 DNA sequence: TGTGCCAGCAGCGTAGAGTGGTGGTCACCCCTCCACTTT. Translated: CASSVEWWSPLHF.